This TCR beta chain was sequenced in a study of T cells in Graves' hyperthyroidism and ophthalmopathy. Study outcomes and limitations: Blood samples included most of the expanded thyroid clonotypes exceeding 0.001.

Amplification of TCR beta CDR3 regions was performed using RNA transcripts as template. Primed by the HTBI set, a first-round RT-PCR was run on the TCR CDR3. TCRdb used MiXCR to reprocess the multiplex PCR reads, holding one entry per CDR3 protein. The sample lists about 270,000 distinct CDR3 sequences; about 15% were seen once. On this clonotype: The target antigen is unknown.

Patients with uncontrolled infections, other autoimmune diseases, pregnancy or lactation were excluded. Trimming at V came to 4 bases and at J to 4 bases, leaving 7 bases not matched to a gene. The V gene's germline CDR1 is SGHTS and CDR2 YDEGEE. The CDR3 runs 15 residues. This sequence was found in a woman aged 45-65 years with Graves' hyperthyroidism that later progressed to Graves' ophthalmopathy. The sequenced sample consisted of blood. The chain uses TRBV5-8 and TRBJ2-2; the match to TRBD2 covers 7 bases. The CDR3 nucleotides are TGTGCCAGCAGCCTTGAGCCGGGGGGCACCGGGGAGCTGTTTTTT. The encoded protein is CASSLEPGGTGELFF. Supplemented by reference TRBV5-8 and TRBJ2-2, the full variable domain reads EAGVTQSPTHLIKTRGQQATLRCSPISGHTSVYWYQQALGLGLQFLLWYDEGEERNRGNFPPRFSGRQFPNYSSELNVNALELEDSALYLCASSLEPGGTGELFFGEGSRLTVL.